Presented here are 24 T cell receptor beta chains from one specimen sequenced in a study of blood T cell repertoires in COVID-19. Assay used: immunoSEQ multiplex PCR; TCRdb lists only in-frame clones, some missing. The sample records some 240,000 clones, about 86% being singletons. Specimen: PBMCs or T cells enriched from blood (not recorded which). The receptors here all came from a middle-aged woman with acute COVID-19.

Concerning this clone itself: This sample includes further DNA sequences coding for the same CDR3. The V call is TRBV28, the J call TRBJ1-6, with a tentative D call TRBD1 (5 bases). Germline loops: CDR1 MDHEN, CDR2 SYDVKM. Between the trimmed V and J ends, which lost 8 bases and 9 bases, there was a span of 11 bases. The CDR3 has 12 residues. CDR3 residues: CASRLGGSPLHF. In DNA form, the CDR3 reads TGTGCCAGCCGACTCGGGGGTTCACCCCTCCACTTT.

This chain uses TRBV12-3 or TRBV12-4 with TRBJ1-6; 7 bases agree with TRBD1. The CDR3 totals 12 residues. With V trimmed by 9 bases and J by 6 bases, 2 bases remained unmatched. The CDR3: CASRQGNSPLHF. The CDR3, as DNA: TGTGCCAGTCGACAGGGTAATTCACCCCTCCACTTT.

The V call is TRBV19, the J call TRBJ2-1, with 11 bases fitting TRBD1. Germline V lookup: CDR1 LNHDA, CDR2 SQIVND (reference sequence). The CDR3 spans 17 residues. V shed 5 bases, J shed 9 bases, and the junction held 15 bases outside the gene matches. For the CDR3, the DNA is TGTGCCAGTAGTGTATACGAAGGGACAGGGGGAAGTAGTGAGCAGTTCTTC. It encodes CASSVYEGTGGSSEQFF. Drawing the rest from reference TRBV19 and TRBJ2-1, the complete variable domain is DGGITQSPKYLFRKEGQNVTLSCEQNLNHDAMYWYRQDPGQGLRLIYYSQIVNDFQKGDIAEGYSVSREKKESFPLTVTSAQKNPTAFYLCASSVYEGTGGSSEQFFGPGTRLTVL.

The chain's CDR3 is CASSVEVNEQFF. CDR3 DNA: TGTGCCAGCAGCGTCGAGGTTAATGAGCAGTTCTTC. This chain links TRBV9 with TRBJ2-1; D gene uncertain. V was clipped by 2 bases and J by 7 bases, with 7 bases between them. Germline values: CDR1 SGDLS, CDR2 YYNGEE. The CDR3 sequence is 12 residues long.

This clone was recorded a few times. The chain joins TRBV7-9 to TRBJ2-7; D is ambiguous. Per the germline V gene, CDR1 is SEHNR and CDR2 is FQNEAQ (reference sequence). Trimming took 1 base from V and 4 from J, leaving 8 bases between them. This CDR3 comprises 13 residues. The CDR3 sequence is CASSLGLFYEQYF. The CDR3 DNA is TGTGCCAGCAGCTTAGGGCTCTTTTACGAGCAGTACTTC.

This clone occurred a few times. The chain joins TRBV12-3 or TRBV12-4 to TRBJ1-2; tentatively, D is TRBD1 (5 bases). The CDR3 loop spans 13 amino acids. V was clipped by 7 bases and J by 4 bases, with 13 bases between them. CDR3 protein: CASTWGQGYGYTF. The CDR3 DNA sequence: TGTGCCAGCACCTGGGGCCAAGGCTATGGCTACACCTTC.

The CDR3 spells CASSQGVALNTEAFF. DNA of the CDR3: TGTGCCAGCAGCCAAGGGGTAGCCTTGAACACTGAAGCTTTCTTT. The gene calls are TRBV3-1 (or the pseudogene TRBV3-2) and TRBJ1-1; D remains unclear. Germline CDR1 is LGHDT and CDR2 is YNNKEL (reference sequence). V lost 1 base to trimming and J lost 0 bases, with 9 bases between them. The CDR3 is made up of 15 amino acids.

Of note for this clone: A read error may account for a junction end that differs from germline. V and J are TRBV7-7 and TRBJ2-1; TRBD1 aligns across 9 bases. The CDR3 covers 14 residues. The V gene's germline CDR1 is SSHAT and CDR2 FNYEAQ (reference sequence). CDR3: CASSKGQGMDEQFF. The CDR3 DNA sequence: TGTGCTAGCAGCAAAGGACAGGGGATGGATGAGCAGTTCTTC.

The chain combines TRBV12-3 or TRBV12-4 with TRBJ2-5, with D perhaps matching TRBD2 (5 bases). V gave up 7 bases and J gave up 1 base, with 10 bases separating them. This CDR3 region has 13 residues. The DNA for the CDR3 is TGTGCCAGCAATCTTCGGGGCCAAGAGACCCAGTACTTC. This gives the protein CASNLRGQETQYF.

This clone came up a few times. The rearrangement uses TRBV12-3 or TRBV12-4 and TRBJ2-7; D uncertain. The CDR3 is 13 amino acids. With 3 bases removed from V and 7 bases from J, the gap between germline ends came to 13 bases. CDR3 in amino acids: CASSLGLLSEQYF. The CDR3 DNA reads TGTGCCAGCAGTTTGGGCCTGCTTTCGGAGCAGTACTTC.

V gene TRBV7-9 combines with J gene TRBJ1-2; no clear D. Germline V gene lookup returns CDR1 SEHNR and CDR2 FQNEAQ (reference sequence). The CDR3 contains 15 residues. V lost 5 bases, J lost 2 bases, and 15 bases lay in between. The CDR3 nucleotides read TGTGCCAGCAGCCCACCGGAGGGTCTAAACTATGGCTACACCTTC. This gives the protein CASSPPEGLNYGYTF.

Of note for this clone: The identical CDR3 is also encoded by other nucleotide sequences in the sample. The chain combines TRBV5-1 with TRBJ2-2; D uncertain. Germline CDR1 and CDR2: SGHRS and YFSETQ. There are 13 residues in the CDR3. Trimming left V 0 bases short and J 4 bases short, with 4 bases between. The CDR3 nucleotides are TGCGCCAGCAGCTTGGCGGGCACCGGGGAGCTGTTTTTT. It codes for CASSLAGTGELFF.

The rearrangement links TRBV7-9 to TRBJ1-2, with D unclear. CDR1 is SEHNR, CDR2 FQNEAQ, per germline (reference sequence). The CDR3 consists of 15 residues. V was pared by 1 base and J by 1 base, with 10 bases between. For the CDR3, the DNA is TGTGCCAGCAGCTTAGTTAGTAACAGTAACTATGGCTACACCTTC. Residues: CASSLVSNSNYGYTF.

The chain couples TRBV18 to TRBJ2-3; possibly TRBD1 for D (5 bases). The length of the CDR3 is 15 residues. Germline V CDR1 and CDR2: KGHSH, LQKENI. Between the trimmed V and J ends, which lost 6 bases and 4 bases, there was a span of 17 bases. CDR3 amino acids: CASSPIQGVADTQYF. The CDR3 bases are TGTGCCAGCTCCCCGATCCAGGGTGTAGCAGATACGCAGTATTTT.

The chain combines TRBV11-2 with TRBJ2-7; 9 bases line up with TRBD2. The CDR3 extends over 15 amino acids. The ends lost 5 bases at V and 5 bases at J; junction bases unmatched: 10. Germline-derived CDR1 and CDR2 are SGHAT and FQNNGV. The CDR3 region has the DNA TGTGCCAGCAGCCTTCCAGGGACTAGCCGACACGAGCAGTACTTC. Translating gives CASSLPGTSRHEQYF.

This chain links TRBV19 with TRBJ2-3; the match to TRBD2 covers 10 bases. V shed 5 bases, J shed 3 bases, and the junction held 8 bases outside the gene matches. Germline lookup yields CDR1 LNHDA and CDR2 SQIVND (reference sequence). The CDR3 runs to 16 residues. The CDR3 protein is CASSRSGRALTDTQYF. The CDR3 nucleotides read TGTGCCAGTAGTCGGAGCGGGAGGGCCTTGACAGATACGCAGTATTTT. Combining the CDR3 with reference TRBV19 and TRBJ2-3 gives the whole variable domain DGGITQSPKYLFRKEGQNVTLSCEQNLNHDAMYWYRQDPGQGLRLIYYSQIVNDFQKGDIAEGYSVSREKKESFPLTVTSAQKNPTAFYLCASSRSGRALTDTQYFGPGTRLTVL.

The chain carries TRBV6-5 and TRBJ2-7, with D uncertain. The CDR3 contains 12 residues. Germline loops: CDR1 MNHEY, CDR2 SVGAGI. Trimming took off 8 bases at V and 2 bases at J, with 10 bases between the two ends. The CDR3 coding sequence is TGTGCCAGCTCCCAGAACGCCTACGAGCAGTACTTC. Translating gives CASSQNAYEQYF.

This clone was counted once. The J gene is TRBJ2-7, the V gene TRBV6-1; 7 positions match TRBD2. After removal of 2 bases from V and 5 bases from J, the junction contained 12 bases not matched to a gene. The CDR3 sequence is 16 residues long. Germline V gives CDR1 MNHNS, CDR2 SASEGT. The CDR3 DNA sequence: TGTGCCAGCAGTGAATACGTCTCGAAGGGAGGGGACGAGCAGTACTTC. Protein product: CASSEYVSKGGDEQYF.

CDR3 DNA sequence: TGTGCCAGTAGACAGGGGCAAAACACTGAAGCTTTCTTT. It codes for CASRQGQNTEAFF. The chain is built from TRBV19 and TRBJ1-1, with 7 bases identical to TRBD1. The CDR3 covers 13 residues. Looked up from germline, CDR1 is LNHDA and CDR2 is SQIVND (reference sequence). Losses at the gene ends were 6 bases for V and 2 bases for J; bases not matched to a gene: 3.

This chain joins TRBV11-2 and TRBJ2-7; possible D gene TRBD1, 6 bases. The CDR3 has 15 residues. Germline CDR1 is SGHAT and CDR2 is FQNNGV. The V and J ends lost 0 bases and 0 bases respectively, with 9 bases between them. CDR3 region: CASSLDLQGSYEQYF. The CDR3 DNA reads TGTGCCAGCAGCTTAGATCTACAGGGCTCCTACGAGCAGTACTTC.

The chain carries TRBV7-3 and TRBJ2-3; no firm D call. The germline CDR1 and CDR2 sequences are SGHTA and FQGTGA. Deletions cut 1 base from V and 1 base from J, with 3 bases between. The CDR3 extends over 13 amino acids. CDR3 loop: CASSLSGTDTQYF. CDR3 bases: TGTGCCAGCAGCTTAAGCGGCACAGATACGCAGTATTTT.

V gene TRBV4-2 combines with J gene TRBJ2-3, with TRBD2 matching 13 bases. V lost 3 bases to trimming and J lost 0 bases; unmatched junction nucleotides: 3. The germline V gene has CDR1 LGHNA and CDR2 YNFKEQ. This CDR3 has 17 residues. CDR3 region: CASSHGLAGASTDTQYF. In DNA form, the CDR3 reads TGTGCCAGCAGCCACGGACTAGCGGGGGCCAGCACAGATACGCAGTATTTT.

The chain carries TRBV5-6 and TRBJ1-5; 10 bases are a match to TRBD1. The CDR3 covers 12 residues. Germline V CDR1 and CDR2: SGHDT, YYEEEE. Trimming at V came to 4 bases and at J to 11 bases, leaving 3 bases not matched to a gene. This CDR3 is CASSDGTGAQHF. The CDR3 coding sequence is TGTGCCAGCAGCGACGGGACAGGGGCCCAGCATTTT.

V and J are TRBV29-1 and TRBJ1-1, with D possibly being TRBD1 (6 bases). Trimming removed 6 bases from V and 0 bases from J, with 14 bases in between. This CDR3 has 14 amino acids. Germline CDR1 reads SQVTM; CDR2 reads ANQGSEA. The DNA for the CDR3 is TGCAGCGTGGGGGCGGTTACGTTGAACACTGAAGCTTTCTTT. Protein sequence: CSVGAVTLNTEAFF.